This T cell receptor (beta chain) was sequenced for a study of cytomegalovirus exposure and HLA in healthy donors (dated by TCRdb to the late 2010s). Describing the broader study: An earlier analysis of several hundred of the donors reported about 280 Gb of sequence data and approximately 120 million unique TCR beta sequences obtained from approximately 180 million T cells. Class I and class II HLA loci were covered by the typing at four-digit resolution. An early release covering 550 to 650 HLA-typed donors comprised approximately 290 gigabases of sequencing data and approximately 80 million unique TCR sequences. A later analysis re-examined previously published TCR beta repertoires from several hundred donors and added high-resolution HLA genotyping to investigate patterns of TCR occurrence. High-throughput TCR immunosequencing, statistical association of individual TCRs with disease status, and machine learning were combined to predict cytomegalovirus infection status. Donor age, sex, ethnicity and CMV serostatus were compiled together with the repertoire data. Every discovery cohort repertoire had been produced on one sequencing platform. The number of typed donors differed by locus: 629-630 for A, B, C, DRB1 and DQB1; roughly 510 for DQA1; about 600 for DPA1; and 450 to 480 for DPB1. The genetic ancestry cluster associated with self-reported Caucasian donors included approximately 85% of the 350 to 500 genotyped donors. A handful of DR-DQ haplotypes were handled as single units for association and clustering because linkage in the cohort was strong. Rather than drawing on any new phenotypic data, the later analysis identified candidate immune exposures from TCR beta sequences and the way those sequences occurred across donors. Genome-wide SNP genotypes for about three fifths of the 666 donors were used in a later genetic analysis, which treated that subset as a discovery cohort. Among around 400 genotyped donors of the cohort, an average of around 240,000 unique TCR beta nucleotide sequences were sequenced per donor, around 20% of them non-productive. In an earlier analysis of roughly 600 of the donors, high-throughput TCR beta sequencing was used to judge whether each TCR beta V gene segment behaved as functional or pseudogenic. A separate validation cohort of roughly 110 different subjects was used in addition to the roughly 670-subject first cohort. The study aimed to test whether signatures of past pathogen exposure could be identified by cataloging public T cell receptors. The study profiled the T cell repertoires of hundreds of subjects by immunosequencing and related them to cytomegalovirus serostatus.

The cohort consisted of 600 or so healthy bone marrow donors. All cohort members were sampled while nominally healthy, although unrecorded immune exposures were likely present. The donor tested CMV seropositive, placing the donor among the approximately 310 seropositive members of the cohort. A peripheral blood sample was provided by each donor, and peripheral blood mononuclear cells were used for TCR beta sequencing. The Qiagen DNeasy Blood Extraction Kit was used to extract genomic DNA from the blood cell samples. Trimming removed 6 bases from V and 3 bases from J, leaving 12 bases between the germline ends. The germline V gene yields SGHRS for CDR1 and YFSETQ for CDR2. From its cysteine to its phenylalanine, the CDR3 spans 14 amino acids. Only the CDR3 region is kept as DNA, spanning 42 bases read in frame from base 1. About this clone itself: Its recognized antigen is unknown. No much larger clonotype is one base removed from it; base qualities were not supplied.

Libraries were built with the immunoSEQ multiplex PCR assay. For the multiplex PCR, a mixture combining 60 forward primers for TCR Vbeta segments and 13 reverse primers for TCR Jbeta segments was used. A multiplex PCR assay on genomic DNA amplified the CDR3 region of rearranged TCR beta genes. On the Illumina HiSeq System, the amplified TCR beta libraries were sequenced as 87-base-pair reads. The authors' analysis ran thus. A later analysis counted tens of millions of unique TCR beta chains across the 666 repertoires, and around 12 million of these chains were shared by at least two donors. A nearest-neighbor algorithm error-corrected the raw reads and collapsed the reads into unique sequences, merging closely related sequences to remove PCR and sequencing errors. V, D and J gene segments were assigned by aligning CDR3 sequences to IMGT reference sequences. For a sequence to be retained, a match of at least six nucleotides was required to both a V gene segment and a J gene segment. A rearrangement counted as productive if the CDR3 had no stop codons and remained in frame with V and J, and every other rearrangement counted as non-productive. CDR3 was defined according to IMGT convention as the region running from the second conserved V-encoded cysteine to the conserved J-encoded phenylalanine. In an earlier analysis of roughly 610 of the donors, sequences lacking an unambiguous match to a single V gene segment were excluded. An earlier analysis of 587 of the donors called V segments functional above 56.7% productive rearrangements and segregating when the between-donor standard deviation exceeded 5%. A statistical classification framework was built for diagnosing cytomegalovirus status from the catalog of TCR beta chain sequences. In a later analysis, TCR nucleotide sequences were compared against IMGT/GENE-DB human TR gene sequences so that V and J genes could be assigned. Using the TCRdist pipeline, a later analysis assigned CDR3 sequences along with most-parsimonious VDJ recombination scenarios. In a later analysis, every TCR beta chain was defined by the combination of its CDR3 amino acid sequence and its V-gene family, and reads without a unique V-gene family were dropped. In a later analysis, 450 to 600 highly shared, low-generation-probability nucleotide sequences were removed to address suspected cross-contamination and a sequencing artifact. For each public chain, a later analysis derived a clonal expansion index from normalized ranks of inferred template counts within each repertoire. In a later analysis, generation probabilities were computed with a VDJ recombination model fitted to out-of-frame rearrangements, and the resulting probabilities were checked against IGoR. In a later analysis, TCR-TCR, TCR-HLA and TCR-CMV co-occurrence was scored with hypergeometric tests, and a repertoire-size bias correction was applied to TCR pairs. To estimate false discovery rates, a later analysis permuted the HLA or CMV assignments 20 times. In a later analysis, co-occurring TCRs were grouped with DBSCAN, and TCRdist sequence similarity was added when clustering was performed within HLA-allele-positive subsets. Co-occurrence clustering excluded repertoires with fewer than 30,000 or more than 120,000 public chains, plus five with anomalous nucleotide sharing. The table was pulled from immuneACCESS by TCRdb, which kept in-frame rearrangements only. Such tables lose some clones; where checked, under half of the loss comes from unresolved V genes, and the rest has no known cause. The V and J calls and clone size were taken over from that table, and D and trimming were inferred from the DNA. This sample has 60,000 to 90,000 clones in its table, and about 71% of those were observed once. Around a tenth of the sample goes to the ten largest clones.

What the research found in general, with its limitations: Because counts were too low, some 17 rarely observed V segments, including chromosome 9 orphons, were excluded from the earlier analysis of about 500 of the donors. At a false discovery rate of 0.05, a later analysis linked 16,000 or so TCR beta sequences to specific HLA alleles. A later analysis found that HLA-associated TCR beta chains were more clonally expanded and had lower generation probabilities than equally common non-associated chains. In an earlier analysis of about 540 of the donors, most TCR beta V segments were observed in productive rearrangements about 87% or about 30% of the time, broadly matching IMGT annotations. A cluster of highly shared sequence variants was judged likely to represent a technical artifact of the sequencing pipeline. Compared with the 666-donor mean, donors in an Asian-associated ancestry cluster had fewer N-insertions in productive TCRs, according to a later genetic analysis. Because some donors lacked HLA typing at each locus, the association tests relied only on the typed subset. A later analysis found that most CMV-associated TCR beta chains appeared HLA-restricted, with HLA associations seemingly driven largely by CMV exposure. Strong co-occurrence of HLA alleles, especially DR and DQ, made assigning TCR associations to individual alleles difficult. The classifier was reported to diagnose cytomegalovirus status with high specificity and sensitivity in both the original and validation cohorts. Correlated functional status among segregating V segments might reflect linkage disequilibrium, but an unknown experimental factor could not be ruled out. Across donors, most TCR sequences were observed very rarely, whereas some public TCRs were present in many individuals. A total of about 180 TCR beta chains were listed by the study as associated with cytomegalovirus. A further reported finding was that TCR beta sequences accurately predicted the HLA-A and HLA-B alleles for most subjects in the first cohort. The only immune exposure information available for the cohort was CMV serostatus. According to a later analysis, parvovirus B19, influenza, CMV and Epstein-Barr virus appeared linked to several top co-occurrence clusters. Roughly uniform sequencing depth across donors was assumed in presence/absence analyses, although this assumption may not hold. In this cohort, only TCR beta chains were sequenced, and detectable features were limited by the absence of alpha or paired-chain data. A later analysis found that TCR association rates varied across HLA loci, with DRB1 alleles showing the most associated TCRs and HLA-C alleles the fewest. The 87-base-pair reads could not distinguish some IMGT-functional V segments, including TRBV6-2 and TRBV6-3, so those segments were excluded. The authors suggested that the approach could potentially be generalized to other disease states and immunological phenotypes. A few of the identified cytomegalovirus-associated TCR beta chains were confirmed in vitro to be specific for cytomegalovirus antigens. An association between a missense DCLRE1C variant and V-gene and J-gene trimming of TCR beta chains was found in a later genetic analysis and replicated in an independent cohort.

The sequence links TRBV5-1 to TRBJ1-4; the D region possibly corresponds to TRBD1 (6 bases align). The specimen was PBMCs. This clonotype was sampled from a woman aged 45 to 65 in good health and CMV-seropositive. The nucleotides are TGCGCCAGCAATGGGGGCGCGCCTAATGAAAAACTGTTTTTT. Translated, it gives CASNGGAPNEKLFF.